This entry features one T cell receptor beta chain sequence. Its antigen is not known. The data were obtained in a study of blood T cells in healthy people across ages. A second PCR of about 7 to 12 cycles used a sample-barcoded 5' primer and a J-beta primer mix. TCRdb itself ran the 5' RACE reads through MiXCR, one entry per CDR3 protein. Counted here are approximately 1.5 million distinct CDR3 sequences, 35% to 45% occurring once; the ten biggest clones make up more than 4%. Findings and caveats of the study: Investigators viewed diversity estimates from one million T cells as underestimates, the study reported.

The sequence derives from a woman between 18 and 30 years old in good health. What was sequenced was blood.

The CDR3 region is CSASDRDGEKLFF. The DNA of the CDR3 is TGCAGTGCGTCCGACAGGGATGGAGAAAAACTGTTTTTT. This chain joins TRBV20-1 and TRBJ1-4, with 7 bases that match TRBD1. J was trimmed by 8 bases and V by 6 bases; bases with no gene match: 9. The CDR3 is 13 amino acids. Germline V lookup: CDR1 DFQATT, CDR2 SNEGSKA (reference sequence).